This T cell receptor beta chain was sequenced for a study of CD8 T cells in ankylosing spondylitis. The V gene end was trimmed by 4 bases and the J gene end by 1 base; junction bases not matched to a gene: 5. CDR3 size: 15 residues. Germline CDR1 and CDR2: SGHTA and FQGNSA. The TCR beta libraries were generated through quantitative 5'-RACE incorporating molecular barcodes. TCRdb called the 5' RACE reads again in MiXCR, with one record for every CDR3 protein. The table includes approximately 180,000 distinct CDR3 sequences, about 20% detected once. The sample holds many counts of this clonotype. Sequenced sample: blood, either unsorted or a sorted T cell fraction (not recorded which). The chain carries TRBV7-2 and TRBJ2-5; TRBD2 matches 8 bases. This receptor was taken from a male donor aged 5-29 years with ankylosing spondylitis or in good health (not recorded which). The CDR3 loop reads CASSSKTSGQETQYF. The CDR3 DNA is TGTGCCAGCAGCTCGAAAACTAGCGGCCAAGAGACCCAGTACTTC.